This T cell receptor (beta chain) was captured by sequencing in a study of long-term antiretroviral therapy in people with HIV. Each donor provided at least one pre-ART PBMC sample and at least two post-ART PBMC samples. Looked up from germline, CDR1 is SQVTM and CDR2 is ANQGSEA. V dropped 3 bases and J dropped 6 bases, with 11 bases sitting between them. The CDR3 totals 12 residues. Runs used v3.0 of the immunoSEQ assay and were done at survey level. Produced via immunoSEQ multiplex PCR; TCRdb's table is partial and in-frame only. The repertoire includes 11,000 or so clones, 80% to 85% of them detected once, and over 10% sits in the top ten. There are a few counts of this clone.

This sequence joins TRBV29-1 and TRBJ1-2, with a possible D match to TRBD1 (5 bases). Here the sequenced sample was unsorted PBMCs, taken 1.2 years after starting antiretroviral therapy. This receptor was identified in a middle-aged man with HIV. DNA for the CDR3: TGCAGCGTTGACTGGGGGATGGATGGCTACACCTTC. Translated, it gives CSVDWGMDGYTF.